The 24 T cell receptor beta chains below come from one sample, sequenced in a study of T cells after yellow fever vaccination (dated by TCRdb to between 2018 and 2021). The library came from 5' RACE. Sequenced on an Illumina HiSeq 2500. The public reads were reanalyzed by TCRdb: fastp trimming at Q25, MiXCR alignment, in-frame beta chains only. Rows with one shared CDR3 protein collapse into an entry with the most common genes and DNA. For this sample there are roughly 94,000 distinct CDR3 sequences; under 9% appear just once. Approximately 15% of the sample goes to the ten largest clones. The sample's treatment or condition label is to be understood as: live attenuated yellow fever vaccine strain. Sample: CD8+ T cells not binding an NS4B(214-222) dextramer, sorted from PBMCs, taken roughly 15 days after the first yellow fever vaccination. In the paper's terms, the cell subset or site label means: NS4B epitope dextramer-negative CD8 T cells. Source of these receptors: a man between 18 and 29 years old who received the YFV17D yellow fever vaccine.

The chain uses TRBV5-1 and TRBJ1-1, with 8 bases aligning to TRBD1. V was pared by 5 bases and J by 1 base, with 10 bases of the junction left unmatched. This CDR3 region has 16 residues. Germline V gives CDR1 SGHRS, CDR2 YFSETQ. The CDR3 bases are TGCGCCAGCAGTAACGGACAGGGCCCAGGGAACACTGAAGCTTTCTTT. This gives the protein CASSNGQGPGNTEAFF.

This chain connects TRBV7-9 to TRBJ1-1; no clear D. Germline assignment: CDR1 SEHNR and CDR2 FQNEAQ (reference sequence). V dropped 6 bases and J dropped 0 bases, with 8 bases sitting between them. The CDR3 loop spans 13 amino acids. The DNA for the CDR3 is TGTGCCAGCAGTGGACTGCTGAACACTGAAGCTTTCTTT. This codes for CASSGLLNTEAFF.

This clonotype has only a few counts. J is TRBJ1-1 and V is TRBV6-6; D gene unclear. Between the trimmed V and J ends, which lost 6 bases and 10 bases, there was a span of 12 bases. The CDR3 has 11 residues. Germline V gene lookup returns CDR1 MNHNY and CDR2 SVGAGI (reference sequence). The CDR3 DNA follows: TGTGCCAGCAGCCAAACGGGTCGAGCTTTCTTT. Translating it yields CASSQTGRAFF.

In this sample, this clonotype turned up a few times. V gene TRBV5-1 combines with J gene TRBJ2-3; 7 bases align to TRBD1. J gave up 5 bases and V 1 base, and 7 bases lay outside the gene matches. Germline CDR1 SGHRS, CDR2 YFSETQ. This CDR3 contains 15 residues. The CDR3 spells CASSLYGTELDTQYF. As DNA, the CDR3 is TGCGCCAGCAGCTTGTATGGGACAGAGCTAGATACGCAGTATTTT.

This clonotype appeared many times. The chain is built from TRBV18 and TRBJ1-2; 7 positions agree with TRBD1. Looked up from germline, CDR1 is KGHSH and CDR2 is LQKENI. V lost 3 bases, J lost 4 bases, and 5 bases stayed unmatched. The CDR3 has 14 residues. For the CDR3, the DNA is TGTGCCAGCTCACCTGGGACAGATCCCTATGGCTACACCTTC. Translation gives CASSPGTDPYGYTF.

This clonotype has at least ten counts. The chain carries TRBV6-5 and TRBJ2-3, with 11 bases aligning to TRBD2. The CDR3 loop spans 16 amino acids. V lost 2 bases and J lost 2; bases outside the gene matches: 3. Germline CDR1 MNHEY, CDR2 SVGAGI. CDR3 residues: CASSYVAGGPTDTQYF. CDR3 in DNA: TGTGCCAGCAGTTACGTAGCGGGGGGGCCCACAGATACGCAGTATTTT.

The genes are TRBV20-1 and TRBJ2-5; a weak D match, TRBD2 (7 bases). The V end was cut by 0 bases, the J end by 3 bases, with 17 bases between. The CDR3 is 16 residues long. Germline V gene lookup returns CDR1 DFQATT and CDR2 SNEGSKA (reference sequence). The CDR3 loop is CSARDLRGGAEETQYF. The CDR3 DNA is TGCAGTGCTAGAGATCTAAGGGGGGGGGCTGAAGAGACCCAGTACTTC.

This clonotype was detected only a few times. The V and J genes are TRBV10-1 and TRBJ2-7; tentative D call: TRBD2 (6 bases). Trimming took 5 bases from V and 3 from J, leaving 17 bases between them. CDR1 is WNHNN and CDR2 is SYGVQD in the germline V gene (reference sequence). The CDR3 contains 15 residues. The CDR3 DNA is TGCGCCAGCAGTCCTGGACCGGGGGATAGCTACGAGCAGTACTTC. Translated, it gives CASSPGPGDSYEQYF.

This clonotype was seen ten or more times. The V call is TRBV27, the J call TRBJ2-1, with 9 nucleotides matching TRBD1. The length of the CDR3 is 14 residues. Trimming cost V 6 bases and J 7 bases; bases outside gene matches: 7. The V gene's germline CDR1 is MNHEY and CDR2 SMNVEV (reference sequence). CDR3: CASSLTGGFNEQFF. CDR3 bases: TGTGCCAGCAGCCTGACAGGGGGTTTTAATGAGCAGTTCTTC.

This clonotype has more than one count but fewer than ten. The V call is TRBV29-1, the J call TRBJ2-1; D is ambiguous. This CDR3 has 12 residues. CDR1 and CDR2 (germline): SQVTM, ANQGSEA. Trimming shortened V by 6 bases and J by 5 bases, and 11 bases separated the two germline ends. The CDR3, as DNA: TGCAGCGTGGTGGGTTTGAACAATGAGCAGTTCTTC. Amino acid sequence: CSVVGLNNEQFF.

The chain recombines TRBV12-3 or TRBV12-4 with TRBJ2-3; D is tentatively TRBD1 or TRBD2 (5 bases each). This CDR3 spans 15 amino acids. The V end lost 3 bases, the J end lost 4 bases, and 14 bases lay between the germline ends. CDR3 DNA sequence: TGTGCCAGCAGTTTTCCGACGGGGCAAGCAGATACGCAGTATTTT. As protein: CASSFPTGQADTQYF.

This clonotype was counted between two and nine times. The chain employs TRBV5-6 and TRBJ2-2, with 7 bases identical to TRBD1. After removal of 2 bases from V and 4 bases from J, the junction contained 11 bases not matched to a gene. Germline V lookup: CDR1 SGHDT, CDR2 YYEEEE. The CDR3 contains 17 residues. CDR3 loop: CASSFADREVSTGELFF. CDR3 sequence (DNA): TGTGCCAGCAGCTTCGCAGACAGGGAAGTGAGCACCGGGGAGCTGTTTTTT.

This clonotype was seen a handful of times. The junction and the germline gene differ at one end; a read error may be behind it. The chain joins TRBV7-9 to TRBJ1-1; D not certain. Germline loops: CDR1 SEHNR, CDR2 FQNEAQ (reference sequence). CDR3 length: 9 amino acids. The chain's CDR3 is CASSPGQIF. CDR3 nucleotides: TGTGCCAGCAGCCCCGGTCAAATCTTT.

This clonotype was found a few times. Here the CDR3 reads CASSLLGTNSYEQYF. The CDR3, as DNA: TGTGCCAGCAGCTTATTGGGCACCAACTCCTACGAGCAGTACTTC. V and J are TRBV7-6 and TRBJ2-7; no reliable D call. The CDR3 loop spans 15 amino acids. Trimming removed 2 bases at V and 0 bases at J, with 11 bases between. Germline assignment: CDR1 SGHVS and CDR2 FNYEAQ.

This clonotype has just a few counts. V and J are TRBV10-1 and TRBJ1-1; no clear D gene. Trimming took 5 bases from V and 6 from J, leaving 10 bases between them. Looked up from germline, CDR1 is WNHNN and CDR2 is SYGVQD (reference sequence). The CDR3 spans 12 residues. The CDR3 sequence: CASSYTPPEAFF. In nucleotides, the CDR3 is TGCGCCAGCAGTTACACCCCCCCTGAAGCTTTCTTT.

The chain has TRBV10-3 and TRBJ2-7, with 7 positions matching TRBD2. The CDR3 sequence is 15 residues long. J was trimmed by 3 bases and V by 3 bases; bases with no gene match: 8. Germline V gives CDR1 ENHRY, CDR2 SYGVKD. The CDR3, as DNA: TGTGCCATCAGTGACGTCCCAGCGGGGAACTACGAGCAGTACTTC. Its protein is CAISDVPAGNYEQYF.

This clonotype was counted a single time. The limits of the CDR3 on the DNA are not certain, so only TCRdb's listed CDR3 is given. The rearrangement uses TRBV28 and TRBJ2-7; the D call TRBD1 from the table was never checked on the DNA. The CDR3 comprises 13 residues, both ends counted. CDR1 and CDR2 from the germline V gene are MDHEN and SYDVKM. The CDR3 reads CPRDGYRCYEQYV.

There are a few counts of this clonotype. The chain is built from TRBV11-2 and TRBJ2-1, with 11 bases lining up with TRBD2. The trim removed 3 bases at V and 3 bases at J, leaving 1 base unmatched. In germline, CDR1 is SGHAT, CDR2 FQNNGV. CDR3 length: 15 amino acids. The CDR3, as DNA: TGTGCCAGCAGCTTTAGCGGGGGGGACTACAATGAGCAGTTCTTC. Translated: CASSFSGGDYNEQFF.

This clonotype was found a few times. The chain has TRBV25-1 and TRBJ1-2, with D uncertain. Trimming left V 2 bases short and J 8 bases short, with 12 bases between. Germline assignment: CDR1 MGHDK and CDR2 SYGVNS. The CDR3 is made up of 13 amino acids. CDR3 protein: CASSEDRMRGYTF. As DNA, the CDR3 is TGTGCCAGCAGTGAAGATAGAATGCGCGGCTACACCTTC.

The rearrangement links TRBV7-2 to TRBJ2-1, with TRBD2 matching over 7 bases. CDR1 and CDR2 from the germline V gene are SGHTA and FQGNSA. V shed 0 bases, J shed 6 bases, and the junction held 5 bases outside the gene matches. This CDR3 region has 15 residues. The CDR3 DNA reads TGTGCCAGCAGCTTAGCGCGGGGGTCGGGCAATGAGCAGTTCTTC. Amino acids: CASSLARGSGNEQFF.

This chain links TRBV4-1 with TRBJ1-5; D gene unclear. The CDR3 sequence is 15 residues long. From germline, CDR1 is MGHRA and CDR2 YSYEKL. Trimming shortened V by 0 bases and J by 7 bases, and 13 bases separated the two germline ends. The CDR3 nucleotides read TGCGCCAGCAGCCAAGATTCCGGTTTTAACCAGCCCCAGCATTTT. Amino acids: CASSQDSGFNQPQHF.

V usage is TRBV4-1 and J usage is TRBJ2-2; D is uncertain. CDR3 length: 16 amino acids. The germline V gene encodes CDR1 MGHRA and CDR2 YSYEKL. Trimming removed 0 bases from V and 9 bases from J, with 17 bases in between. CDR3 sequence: CASSQDHRNVVWELFF. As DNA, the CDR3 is TGCGCCAGCAGCCAAGATCATCGGAACGTTGTTTGGGAGCTGTTTTTT.

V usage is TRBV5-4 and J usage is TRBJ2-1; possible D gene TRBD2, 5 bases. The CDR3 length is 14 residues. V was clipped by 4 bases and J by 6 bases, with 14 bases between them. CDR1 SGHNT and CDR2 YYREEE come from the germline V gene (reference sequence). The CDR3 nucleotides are TGTGCCAGCAGCCCCGGACTCGGCTGCAATGAGCAGTTCTTC. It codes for CASSPGLGCNEQFF.

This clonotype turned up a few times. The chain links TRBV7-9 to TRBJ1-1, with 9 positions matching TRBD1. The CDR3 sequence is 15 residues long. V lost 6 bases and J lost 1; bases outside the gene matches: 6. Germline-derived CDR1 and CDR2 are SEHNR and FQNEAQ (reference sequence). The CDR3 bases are TGTGCCAGCAGATCCTGGACAGGGGAGAACACTGAAGCTTTCTTT. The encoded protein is CASRSWTGENTEAFF.